A selection of T cell receptor beta chains follows, all from one sample in a study of shared T cell receptors in the human thymus. Some clones are missing from TCRdb's copy, which holds only in-frame ones; the method was immunoSEQ multiplex PCR. The repertoire holds about 660,000 clones, approximately 89% seen once, with under 0.01% in the top ten. Another study also made use of these data, one on human thymus T cells.

Material for sequencing was thymocytes. The receptors were sampled from a boy under two years old with a congenital heart defect. Both conserved end residues are part of each CDR3. The order of the fields is J gene, D gene, V gene, clone size, CDR3 DNA, CDR3 protein. D genes are given only for firm matches. A row's size may be missing; if present it is once, few, many or a size class.

>TRBJ1-2|TRBD1|TRBV2|NA
TGTGCCAGCAGGAACAGGGGGCATGGCTACACCTTC
CASRNRGHGYTF
>TRBJ2-1|NA|TRBV4-3|NA
TGCGCCAGCAGCCATAGGACAGATTACAATGAGCAGTTCTTC
CASSHRTDYNEQFF
>TRBJ1-4|TRBD1|TRBV7-9|NA
TGTGCCAGCAGCTTAGATTCGGGCAGGGGGTCGGAAAAACTGTTTTTT
CASSLDSGRGSEKLFF
>TRBJ2-1|TRBD2|TRBV28|NA
TGTGCCAGCAGATCTGCCGGGGGGTTCTACAATGAGCAGTTCTTC
CASRSAGGFYNEQFF
>TRBJ2-7|TRBD1|TRBV5-5|NA
TGTGCCAGCAGCTTGCTGGAAAACAGGGGGAAGTACGAGCAGTACTTC
CASSLLENRGKYEQYF
>TRBJ2-6|TRBD1|TRBV14|once
TGTGCCAGCAGCCCCCCGGGACAGCCCTCCGTAGCGAGCTCTGGGGCCAACGTCCTGACTTTC
CASSPPGQPSVASSGANVLTF
>TRBJ2-7|NA|TRBV5-8|once
TGTGCCAGCAGCTTGCAGGCAGAGAGCGAGCAGTACTTC
CASSLQAESEQYF
>TRBJ2-7|NA|TRBV6-6|NA
TGTGCCAGCAGTTACGCGGCCCCAAAAAGCTCCTACGAGCAGTACTTC
CASSYAAPKSSYEQYF
>TRBJ2-7|TRBD2|TRBV7-9|NA
TGTGCCAGCAGCTTCCCCGGGACTAGCGGGAGGGTCTCCTACGAGCAGTACTTC
CASSFPGTSGRVSYEQYF
>TRBJ2-3|TRBD2|TRBV5-1|NA
TGCGCCAGCAGCTTGACGATTCAGCGGGGGGAGAGAACAGATACGCAGTATTTT
CASSLTIQRGERTDTQYF
>TRBJ2-5|TRBD1|TRBV27|NA
TGTGCCAGCAGTTTATCGACAGGGGAAGAGACCCAGTACTTC
CASSLSTGEETQYF
>TRBJ2-7|TRBD2|TRBV6-5|NA
TGTGCCAGCAGCACTAGCGGGAGTTCCTACGAGCAGTACTTC
CASSTSGSSYEQYF
>TRBJ2-3|NA|TRBV4-3|NA
TGCGCCAGCAGCCATCTCAACAGGGTCGCAGATACGCAGTATTTT
CASSHLNRVADTQYF
>TRBJ2-5|NA|TRBV7-9|NA
TGTGCCAGCAGCTTATGGCCCCCGGTTTCCTTGGGACATCTGGAGACCCAGTACTTC
CASSLWPPVSLGHLETQYF
>TRBJ2-4|NA|TRBV4-1|NA
TGCGCCAGCAGCCAACTAGCCAAAAACATTCAGTACTTC
CASSQLAKNIQYF
>TRBJ2-7|TRBD2|TRBV29-1|NA
TGCAGCGTCGCCCGTGGGACTAGACTCTACGAGCAGTACTTC
CSVARGTRLYEQYF
>TRBJ1-5|TRBD1|TRBV19|NA
TGTGCCAGCCGAGACAGGGGGCGAAAGGAGCCCCAGCATTTT
CASRDRGRKEPQHF
>TRBJ2-5|NA|TRBV6-1|NA
TGTGCCAGTTCGCCGGAGGAGACCCAGTACTTC
CASSPEETQYF
>TRBJ1-6|NA|TRBV7-2|NA
TGTGCCAGCAGCTTGGGGGGACTCCAGAGCTCCTATAATTCACCCCTCCACTTT
CASSLGGLQSSYNSPLHF
>TRBJ2-3|TRBD1|TRBV27|NA
TGTGCCAGCAGCGGTACAGGGGGTCCAGATACGCAGTATTTT
CASSGTGGPDTQYF
>TRBJ2-7|NA|TRBV12-2|NA
TGTGCAAGTCGCTCAAGGCGACAGGGGGCTAGGTACGAGCAGTACTTC
CASRSRRQGARYEQYF
>TRBJ2-3|TRBD1|TRBV28|NA
TGTGCCAGCACCGAGGACAGGGGGAAGGCAGATACGCAGTATTTT
CASTEDRGKADTQYF
>TRBJ1-6|NA|TRBV6-5|NA
TGTGCCAGCAGACAACAGGGTGACATTTCACCCCTCCACTTT
CASRQQGDISPLHF
>TRBJ1-1|TRBD1|TRBV19|NA
TGTGCCAGTAGTATCGGGACAGGCACTGAAGCTTTCTTT
CASSIGTGTEAFF
>TRBJ1-1|NA|TRBV20-1|NA
TGCAGTGCTAGCTTACAGGGCGAGGCTTTCTTT
CSASLQGEAFF
>TRBJ2-1|TRBD2|TRBV11-2|once
TGTGCCAGCAGCTTAGTTCCCTCGGGACTAGCGGGGGGAAAGCAGTTCTTC
CASSLVPSGLAGGKQFF
>TRBJ1-2|NA|TRBV14|NA
TGTGCCAGCAGCCGCCTCCCCACCACAATGGCATATGGCTACACCTTC
CASSRLPTTMAYGYTF
>TRBJ1-1|NA|TRBV6-1|NA
TGTGCCAGCAGTGAAATCTGCGGCGTCACTGAAGCTTTCTTT
CASSEICGVTEAFF
>TRBJ2-5|TRBD1|TRBV9|NA
TGTGCCAGCAGCGTACCGAGCGGACAGGGGTCCCAAGAGACCCAGTACTTC
CASSVPSGQGSQETQYF
>TRBJ1-5|TRBD1|TRBV19|NA
TGTGCCAGTAAGGAAAAACCGACCGGGACAGGGGTAATGAATCAGCCCCAGCATTTT
CASKEKPTGTGVMNQPQHF
>TRBJ1-1|TRBD1|TRBV5-1|NA
TGCGCCAGCACGACGGGACAGCTAGGGGGGAACACTGAAGCTTTCTTT
CASTTGQLGGNTEAFF
>TRBJ1-2|TRBD1|TRBV27|NA
TGTGCCAGCAGTTTAAGGGGGCCGAGCTCTTATGGCTACACCTTC
CASSLRGPSSYGYTF
>TRBJ2-1|TRBD2|TRBV25-1|NA
TGTGCCAGCAGTGAGAAGGGACTAGCGCGAAACAATGAGCAGTTCTTC
CASSEKGLARNNEQFF
>TRBJ2-1|NA|TRBV11-2|NA
TGTGCCAGCAGCCATTTTCCCTACAATGAGCAGTTCTTC
CASSHFPYNEQFF
>TRBJ2-1|TRBD2|TRBV27|NA
TGTGCCAGCGCCCCGGGGGGGACTTACAATGAGCAGTTCTTC
CASAPGGTYNEQFF
>TRBJ2-7|NA|TRBV5-6|NA
TGTGCCAGCAGCTTGTCGGGGGTTGTGTTGCACGAGCAGTACTTC
CASSLSGVVLHEQYF
>TRBJ1-5|TRBD1|TRBV4-3|NA
TGCGCCAGCAGCCAAGAGAGGACAGGCCTGGCGGATCAGCCCCAGCATTTT
CASSQERTGLADQPQHF
>TRBJ2-7|NA|TRBV9|NA
TGTGCCACCTTCTACGAGCAGTACTTC
CATFYEQYF
>TRBJ1-1|NA|TRBV7-3|NA
TGTGCCAGCAGCAGCTTTAGGGGCACTGAAGCTTTCTTT
CASSSFRGTEAFF
>TRBJ2-5|NA|TRBV30|few
TGTGCCTGGAGCATAAATCTATGGTACCAAGAGACCCAGTACTTC
CAWSINLWYQETQYF
>TRBJ1-1|NA|TRBV28|NA
TGTGCCAGCAGTGTAAGGACAGCAGCCATTACCATGAACACTGAAGCTTTCTTT
CASSVRTAAITMNTEAFF
>TRBJ1-3|NA|TRBV6-1|NA
TGTGCCAGCAGCGCGGGGTTCTCTGGAAACACCATATATTTT
CASSAGFSGNTIYF
>TRBJ1-1|TRBD1|TRBV4-1|NA
TGCGCCAGCAGCCAAGAGGCAGGGGGCCGGAACACTGAAGCTTTCTTT
CASSQEAGGRNTEAFF
>TRBJ1-2|TRBD1|TRBV4-2|NA
TGTGCCAGCAGCCACCTCTTTCTCTTTCGGACAGGGATGGAAGATAACTATGGCTACACCTTC
CASSHLFLFRTGMEDNYGYTF
>TRBJ1-1|NA|TRBV28|once
TGTGCCAGCAGTTTAAAAGGGGGTCACACTGAAGCTTTCTTT
CASSLKGGHTEAFF
>TRBJ2-7|NA|TRBV6-4|once
TGTGCCAACCTCGCGAAGCAGTACTTC
CANLAKQYF
>TRBJ2-2|NA|TRBV5-1|NA
TGCGCCAGCAGCCCGACGGGGGTTACGACCAGCGGGGAGCTGTTTTTT
CASSPTGVTTSGELFF
>TRBJ2-1|TRBD2|TRBV5-4|NA
TGTGCCAGCGATGGGGGACTAGCGGGAGACAATGAGCAGTTCTTC
CASDGGLAGDNEQFF
>TRBJ1-2|TRBD1|TRBV5-1|NA
TGCGCCAGCAGCAAAGACAGGGAGCCCCTTAACTATGGCTACACCTTC
CASSKDREPLNYGYTF
>TRBJ2-7|TRBD2|TRBV29-1|NA
TGCAGCGTTTTGGCGGGAGGGCCGGTCGAGCAGTACTTC
CSVLAGGPVEQYF